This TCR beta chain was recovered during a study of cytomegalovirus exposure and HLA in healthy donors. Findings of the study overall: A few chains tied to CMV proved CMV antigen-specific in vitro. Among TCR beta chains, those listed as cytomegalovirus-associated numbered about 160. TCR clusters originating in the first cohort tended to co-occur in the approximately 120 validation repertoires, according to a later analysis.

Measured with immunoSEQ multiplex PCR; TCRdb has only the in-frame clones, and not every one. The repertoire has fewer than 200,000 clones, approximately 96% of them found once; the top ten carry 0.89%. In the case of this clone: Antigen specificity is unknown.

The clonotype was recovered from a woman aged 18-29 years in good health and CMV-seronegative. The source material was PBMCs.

In DNA, the CDR3 is TGCAGCGTTTACGACAGGGATGGCTACACCTTC. Its translation is CSVYDRDGYTF. The chain recombines TRBV29-1 with TRBJ1-2, with 7 positions matching TRBD1. J was trimmed by 6 bases and V by 5 bases; bases with no gene match: 3. Germline V gene sequence: CDR1 SQVTM, CDR2 ANQGSEA. CDR3 size: 11 residues.